These 27 T cell receptor beta chains originate from one sample sequenced in a study of OX40 agonist ivuxolimab in advanced cancers. Produced via immunoSEQ multiplex PCR; TCRdb's table is partial and in-frame only. The sample includes some 110,000 clones, around 90% of them seen just once. The sequencing here drew on CD4+ or CD8+ T cells sorted from blood, taken in a trial of the OX40 agonist ivuxolimab. These receptor sequences come from an adult with an advanced solid tumor such as melanoma, head and neck, liver or kidney cancer.

The V gene is TRBV4-1, the J gene TRBJ2-2; 7 bases are a match to TRBD2. V gave up 0 bases and J gave up 1 base; unmatched junction bases: 11. The CDR3 has 19 amino acids. The germline gives CDR1 MGHRA, CDR2 YSYEKL. DNA of the CDR3: TGCGCCAGCAGCCAAGATCGGTTGTTGATAGCGGGGAACACCGGGGAGCTGTTTTTT. Its translation is CASSQDRLLIAGNTGELFF.

The genes are TRBV19 and TRBJ1-1; 8 bases agree with TRBD1. From germline, CDR1 is LNHDA and CDR2 SQIVND (reference sequence). V lost 3 bases and J lost 5; bases outside the gene matches: 8. The CDR3 has 15 residues. The CDR3 sequence is CASSILGQGRTEAFF. The CDR3 bases are TGTGCCAGTAGTATTCTTGGACAGGGACGTACTGAAGCTTTCTTT.

This clone was seen just once. The chain recombines TRBV5-8 with TRBJ1-1; 7 nucleotides match TRBD1. The CDR3 covers 14 residues. The V and J ends lost 3 bases and 8 bases, in that order; junction bases with no gene match: 10. CDR1 and CDR2 (germline): SGHTS, YDEGEE. This CDR3 is CASSSWEGTAEAFF. The CDR3 DNA reads as TGTGCCAGCAGCTCATGGGAGGGGACAGCCGAAGCTTTCTTT.

The chain uses TRBV28 and TRBJ2-6; D uncertain. The V and J ends lost 1 base and 4 bases respectively, with 2 bases between them. Per the germline V gene, CDR1 is MDHEN and CDR2 is SYDVKM. The CDR3 is 13 residues long. The CDR3 protein is CASSLSGANVLTF. CDR3 in DNA: TGTGCCAGCAGTTTATCCGGGGCCAACGTCCTGACTTTC.

The V gene is TRBV9, the J gene TRBJ2-3, with 14 bases lining up with TRBD2. There are 17 residues in the CDR3. CDR1 SGDLS and CDR2 YYNGEE come from the germline V gene. Germline trimming cut 1 base from V and 1 base from J; bases unmatched to any gene: 2. The CDR3 reads CASSVTGLAGGTDTQYF. CDR3 DNA: TGTGCCAGCAGCGTAACGGGACTAGCGGGAGGCACAGATACGCAGTATTTT.

The gene calls are TRBV10-1 and TRBJ1-1; no reliable D call. V was clipped by 0 bases and J by 7 bases, with 9 bases between them. The CDR3 loop spans 13 amino acids. Germline V gene sequence: CDR1 WNHNN, CDR2 SYGVQD (reference sequence). CDR3 amino acids: CASSESIGIEAFF. The CDR3 DNA is TGCGCCAGCAGTGAGTCGATCGGTATTGAAGCTTTCTTT.

The chain employs TRBV18 and TRBJ2-2; D remains unclear. The germline V and J ends were trimmed by 4 bases and 7 bases, with 13 bases remaining between them. The germline V gene encodes CDR1 KGHSH and CDR2 LQKENI. The CDR3 runs 14 residues. The CDR3 here is CASSQGSPGGELFF. The CDR3 DNA reads as TGTGCCAGCTCACAGGGTTCCCCCGGCGGGGAGCTGTTTTTT.

This clone appeared a few times. This chain uses TRBV18 with TRBJ1-5; tentative D call: TRBD1 (6 bases). Germline CDR1 and CDR2: KGHSH and LQKENI. The V end was cut by 3 bases, the J end by 5 bases, with 14 bases between. The CDR3 runs to 15 residues. CDR3 in DNA: TGTGCCAGCTCACCGAGGGACAAACAGGATCAGCCCCAGCATTTT. Residues: CASSPRDKQDQPQHF. Filled out from reference TRBV18 and TRBJ1-5, the complete variable domain reads NAGVMQNPRHLVRRRGQEARLRCSPMKGHSHVYWYRQLPEEGLKFMVYLQKENIIDESGMPKERFSAEFPKEGPSILRIQQVVRGDSAAYFCASSPRDKQDQPQHFGDGTRLSIL.

Worth noting for this clone: One end of the junction does not line up with germline, which may come from a read error. Other DNA sequences from this sample encode an identical CDR3 as well. V and J are TRBV6-5 and TRBJ1-1, with D perhaps matching TRBD1 (6 bases). This CDR3 is built from 13 residues. Germline values: CDR1 MNHEY, CDR2 SVGAGI. The CDR3 region has the DNA TGCGCCAGCAAATTAGGACAGCACACTGAAGCTTTCTTT. Translated, it gives CASKLGQHTEAFF.

The chain is built from TRBV19 and TRBJ1-4; TRBD1 matches at 9 bases. The V gene's germline CDR1 is LNHDA and CDR2 SQIVND (reference sequence). The V gene end was trimmed by 9 bases and the J gene end by 6 bases; junction bases not matched to a gene: 14. The CDR3 covers 16 residues. The CDR3 DNA reads TGTGCCAGCAGGTCCCGGGACAGGGTCGGTGATGAAAAACTGTTTTTT. It translates to CASRSRDRVGDEKLFF.

V is TRBV19 and J is TRBJ1-1; D is uncertain. V shed 5 bases and J shed 7 bases, with 17 bases lying between them. The germline CDR1 and CDR2 sequences are LNHDA and SQIVND (reference sequence). The CDR3 loop spans 14 amino acids. The CDR3: CASSLSPGAGEAFF. The CDR3 region has the DNA TGTGCCAGTAGTTTGTCCCCCGGAGCAGGTGAAGCTTTCTTT. Supplemented by reference TRBV19 and TRBJ1-1, the full variable domain reads DGGITQSPKYLFRKEGQNVTLSCEQNLNHDAMYWYRQDPGQGLRLIYYSQIVNDFQKGDIAEGYSVSREKKESFPLTVTSAQKNPTAFYLCASSLSPGAGEAFFGQGTRLTVV.

This chain uses TRBV19 with TRBJ2-7, with D maybe TRBD2 (5 bases). The CDR3 is 14 amino acids. CDR1 and CDR2 (germline): LNHDA, SQIVND (reference sequence). V was trimmed by 9 bases and J by 1 base, leaving 16 bases between them. The CDR3 region has the DNA TGTGCCAGCAGCCGAGGGTTTGGGTCCTACGAGCAGTACTTC. It is translated as CASSRGFGSYEQYF.

The table lists this clone with a count of one. The V call is TRBV2, the J call TRBJ1-4; 7 bases are shared with TRBD1. The trim removed 6 bases at V and 8 bases at J, leaving 9 bases unmatched. Germline V gene data show CDR1 as SNHLY and CDR2 as FYNNEI. This CDR3 contains 14 residues. The CDR3 nucleotides read TGTGCCAGCAGAAGGGAGGGGGCCGGCGAAAAACTGTTTTTT. Protein sequence: CASRREGAGEKLFF.

The chain has TRBV18 and TRBJ1-5; 8 bases map to TRBD1. Germline assignment: CDR1 KGHSH and CDR2 LQKENI. The CDR3 loop spans 16 amino acids. J was trimmed by 6 bases and V by 2 bases; bases with no gene match: 9. In nucleotides, the CDR3 is TGTGCCAGCTCACCAATTGGTGGACAGGGTCGTCAGCCCCAGCATTTT. The encoded protein is CASSPIGGQGRQPQHF.

The J gene is TRBJ2-1, the V gene TRBV11-2; 9 bases match TRBD1. The CDR3 sequence is 15 residues long. CDR1 is SGHAT, CDR2 FQNNGV, per germline. J was trimmed by 10 bases and V by 3 bases; bases with no gene match: 10. CDR3 protein: CASSLGDRAQIEQFF. In DNA, the CDR3 is TGTGCCAGCAGCTTGGGGGACAGGGCTCAAATAGAGCAGTTCTTC. Using reference TRBV11-2 and TRBJ2-1 for the parts outside the CDR3, the full variable domain is EAGVAQSPRYKIIEKRQSVAFWCNPISGHATLYWYQQILGQGPKLLIQFQNNGVVDDSQLPKDRFSAERLKGVDSTLKIQPAKLEDSAVYLCASSLGDRAQIEQFFGPGTRLTVL.

The chain links TRBV6-6 to TRBJ2-3, with 9 bases lining up with TRBD1. Germline CDR1 and CDR2: MNHNY and SVGAGI (reference sequence). The CDR3 sequence is 14 residues long. V lost 6 bases, J lost 9 bases, and 10 bases stayed unmatched. CDR3 DNA: TGTGCCAGCAGCCCGGGACAGGGTTTTTTAACGCAGTATTTT. Residues: CASSPGQGFLTQYF.

V gene TRBV4-3 combines with J gene TRBJ1-2; D not resolved. CDR1 and CDR2 from the germline V gene are LGHNA and YSLEER. This CDR3 spans 16 amino acids. Trimming took off 1 base at V and 0 bases at J, with 12 bases between the two ends. CDR3 sequence: CASSQGPTAANYGYTF. The CDR3, as DNA: TGCGCCAGCAGCCAAGGTCCGACGGCGGCTAACTATGGCTACACCTTC.

This chain uses TRBV29-1 with TRBJ2-1, with D perhaps TRBD1 (5 bases). The V gene's germline CDR1 is SQVTM and CDR2 ANQGSEA. Trimming left V 5 bases short and J 1 base short, with 12 bases between. This CDR3 spans 14 amino acids. The CDR3 loop reads CSVFDSLSYNEQFF. The CDR3 DNA follows: TGCAGCGTTTTTGACAGTTTATCCTACAATGAGCAGTTCTTC.

The chain employs TRBV6-5 and TRBJ2-7, with 13 bases aligning to TRBD2. There are 14 residues in the CDR3. Germline V lookup: CDR1 MNHEY, CDR2 SVGAGI. Germline trimming cut 6 bases from V and 3 bases from J; bases unmatched to any gene: 2. CDR3 in amino acids: CASRRLAGGYEQYF. CDR3 DNA sequence: TGTGCCAGCAGAAGACTAGCGGGAGGCTACGAGCAGTACTTC.

V usage is TRBV14 and J usage is TRBJ1-2; 7 bases fit TRBD1. CDR3 length: 13 residues. Unmatched junction bases numbered 3, after V lost 0 bases and J lost 8 bases. Germline V gives CDR1 SGHDN, CDR2 FVKESK. The CDR3 loop reads CASSQDRQGGYTF. The CDR3 DNA follows: TGTGCCAGCAGCCAAGATCGACAGGGCGGCTACACCTTC.

CDR3: CASSNSPETSRVQTQYF. As DNA, the CDR3 is TGTGCCAGCAGCAATTCTCCGGAGACTAGTAGAGTTCAGACCCAGTACTTC. The chain uses TRBV21-1 and TRBJ2-5; the table gives TRBD2 as D, unverified against the DNA. TRBV21-1 constitutes a pseudogene. The CDR3 spans 17 residues.

CDR3 coding DNA: TGTGCCAGTAGTATGGGAACCCAGGGGGCGATCTACAATGAGCAGTTCTTC. Translation: CASSMGTQGAIYNEQFF. The J gene is TRBJ2-1, the V gene TRBV19, with 8 bases fitting TRBD1. With 3 bases clipped from V and 3 bases from J, the junction kept 10 bases outside the gene matches. Germline CDR1 reads LNHDA; CDR2 reads SQIVND (reference sequence). The CDR3 contains 17 residues.

This chain links TRBV7-3 with TRBJ2-3; D is uncertain. Trimming removed 4 bases from V and 2 bases from J, with 7 bases in between. Germline-derived CDR1 and CDR2 are SGHTA and FQGTGA. The CDR3 contains 13 residues. CDR3 residues: CASSSSLTDTQYF. CDR3 nucleotides: TGTGCCAGCAGCTCCTCTCTCACAGATACGCAGTATTTT. Full variable domain (remainder filled in from reference TRBV7-3 and TRBJ2-3): GAGVSQTPSNKVTEKGKYVELRCDPISGHTALYWYRQSLGQGPEFLIYFQGTGAADDSGLPNDRFFAVRPEGSVSTLKIQRTERGDSAVYLCASSSSLTDTQYFGPGTRLTVL.

The genes are TRBV6-6 and TRBJ2-7; 8 bases are a match to TRBD1. This CDR3 spans 15 amino acids. Looked up from germline, CDR1 is MNHNY and CDR2 is SVGAGI (reference sequence). V lost 6 bases and J lost 3; bases outside the gene matches: 10. DNA for the CDR3: TGTGCCAGCAGAGCTCCCCGGACAGGGAGCTACGAGCAGTACTTC. It specifies CASRAPRTGSYEQYF.

The V gene is TRBV5-1, the J gene TRBJ2-1; D might be TRBD2 (5 bases). The CDR3 has 14 residues. The V and J ends lost 4 bases and 8 bases respectively, with 16 bases between them. Per germline, CDR1 SGHRS and CDR2 YFSETQ. The CDR3 spells CASSGELVEHEQFF. The CDR3 coding sequence is TGCGCCAGCAGCGGGGAACTAGTCGAGCATGAGCAGTTCTTC.

This chain connects TRBV10-3 to TRBJ2-7; the D is unclear. Between the trimmed V and J ends, which lost 6 bases and 5 bases, there was a span of 17 bases. Germline CDR1 is ENHRY and CDR2 is SYGVKD. CDR3 length equals 14 residues. CDR3 nucleotides: TGTGCCATCAGGAACTCCCTAACGGGCCACGAGCAGTACTTC. It yields the protein CAIRNSLTGHEQYF.

This clone came up once. The gene calls are TRBV28 and TRBJ1-4; the D gene is possibly TRBD1 (5 bases). Germline CDR1 and CDR2: MDHEN and SYDVKM. The germline V and J ends were trimmed by 3 bases and 0 bases, with 8 bases remaining between them. The CDR3 contains 15 residues. CDR3 sequence: CASSLWGTTNEKLFF. Written as DNA, the CDR3 is TGTGCCAGCAGTTTGTGGGGGACAACTAATGAAAAACTGTTTTTT.